This TCR beta chain appears in the sequencing data of a study of early T cells in non-severe SARS-CoV-2 infection. Only a few counts were recorded for this clonotype. V lost 5 bases, J lost 4 bases, and 5 bases stayed unmatched. The CDR3 spans 14 residues. TCRdb reprocessed the 5' RACE reads with MiXCR, giving one entry per CDR3 protein. In the table there are 45,000 to 70,000 distinct CDR3 sequences, around a tenth of which are singletons. The chain is built from TRBV12-3 or TRBV12-4 and TRBJ2-4; 7 nucleotides align to TRBD2. The sequenced sample consisted of whole blood. This clonotype was obtained from an adult who was a healthcare worker with PCR-confirmed SARS-CoV-2 infection or an uninfected control (not recorded which). CDR3 sequence reads: CASSRRTRKNIQYF. The CDR3 DNA sequence: TGTGCCAGCAGTAGACGGACTAGAAAAAACATTCAGTACTTC.